Below are 3 T cell receptor beta chains sequenced from a single sample in a study of blood T cell repertoires in COVID-19. Data came from immunoSEQ multiplex PCR; TCRdb stores just in-frame clones and leaves some out. The sample consists of 300,000 to 400,000 clones, roughly 90% of them appearing once. Source material: peripheral blood. These receptors came from a woman in her twenties or thirties with COVID-19, enrolled during active disease.

V and J are TRBV9 and TRBJ2-1; D remains ambiguous. The CDR3 consists of 15 residues. Looked up from germline, CDR1 is SGDLS and CDR2 is YYNGEE. V was clipped by 0 bases and J by 3 bases, with 10 bases between them. For the CDR3, the DNA is TGTGCCAGCAGCGTAGGAACGGTGAACTACAATGAGCAGTTCTTC. Translated, it gives CASSVGTVNYNEQFF.

This chain joins TRBV3-1 (or the pseudogene TRBV3-2) and TRBJ2-5, with D possibly matching TRBD2 (5 bases). The CDR3 has 13 amino acids. The V gene lost 8 bases and the J gene lost 5 bases, with 15 bases spanning the gap. Germline CDR1 and CDR2: LGHDT and YNNKEL (reference sequence). The CDR3 sequence: CASGSADEETQYF. The CDR3 DNA reads as TGTGCCAGCGGGAGCGCGGATGAGGAGACCCAGTACTTC.

The chain combines TRBV5-6 with TRBJ2-1; 12 bases map to TRBD2. Germline V gene lookup returns CDR1 SGHDT and CDR2 YYEEEE. This CDR3 region has 16 residues. J gave up 3 bases and V 0 bases, and 1 base lay outside the gene matches. CDR3 nucleotide sequence: TGTGCCAGCAGCTTGGAGACTAGCGGGAGCTACAATGAGCAGTTCTTC. Translated: CASSLETSGSYNEQFF.